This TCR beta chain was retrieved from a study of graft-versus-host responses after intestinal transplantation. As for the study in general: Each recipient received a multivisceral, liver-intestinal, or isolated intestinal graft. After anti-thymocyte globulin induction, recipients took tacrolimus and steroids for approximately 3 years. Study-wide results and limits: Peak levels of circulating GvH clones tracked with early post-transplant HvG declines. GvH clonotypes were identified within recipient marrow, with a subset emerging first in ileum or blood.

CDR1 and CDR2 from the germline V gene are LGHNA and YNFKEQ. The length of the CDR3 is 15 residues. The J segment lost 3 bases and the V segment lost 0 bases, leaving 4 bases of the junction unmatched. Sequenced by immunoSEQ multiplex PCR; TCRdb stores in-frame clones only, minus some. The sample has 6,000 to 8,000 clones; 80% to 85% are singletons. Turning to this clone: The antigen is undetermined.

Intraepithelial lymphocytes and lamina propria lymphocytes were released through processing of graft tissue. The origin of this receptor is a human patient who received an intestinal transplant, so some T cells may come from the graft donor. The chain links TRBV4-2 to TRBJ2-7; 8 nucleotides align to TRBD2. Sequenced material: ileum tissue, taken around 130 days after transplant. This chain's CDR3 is CASSQERGVLYEQYF. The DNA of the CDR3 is TGTGCCAGCAGCCAAGAGCGGGGGGTCCTCTACGAGCAGTACTTC.